The source of this T cell receptor beta chain is a study of cytomegalovirus exposure and HLA in healthy donors. Study as a whole: It was reported in a later analysis that the approximately 120 validation repertoires used the same platform as the approximately 600 first-cohort repertoires.

The CDR3 length is 13 residues. Per the germline V gene, CDR1 is SGHTA and CDR2 is FQGNSA. V was cut by 7 bases and J by 2 bases, with 9 bases left in between. TCRdb's table, derived via immunoSEQ multiplex PCR, lists solely in-frame clones and lacks some. Of about 130,000 clones in the sample, about nine tenths are singletons; the top ten hold approximately 1.5%. The TCR sequence derives from a man aged 25 to 40 in good health and CMV-seronegative. The chain couples TRBV7-2 to TRBJ1-3; D not certain. Sequenced: PBMCs. The CDR3 sequence is CASTELPGNTIYF. The CDR3 DNA is TGTGCCAGCACCGAGTTGCCTGGAAACACCATATATTTT. The whole variable domain, remainder taken from reference TRBV7-2 and TRBJ1-3, is GAGVSQSPSNKVTEKGKDVELRCDPISGHTALYWYRQSLGQGLEFLIYFQGNSAPDKSGLPSDRFSAERTGGSVSTLTIQRTQQEDSAVYLCASTELPGNTIYFGEGSWLTVV.